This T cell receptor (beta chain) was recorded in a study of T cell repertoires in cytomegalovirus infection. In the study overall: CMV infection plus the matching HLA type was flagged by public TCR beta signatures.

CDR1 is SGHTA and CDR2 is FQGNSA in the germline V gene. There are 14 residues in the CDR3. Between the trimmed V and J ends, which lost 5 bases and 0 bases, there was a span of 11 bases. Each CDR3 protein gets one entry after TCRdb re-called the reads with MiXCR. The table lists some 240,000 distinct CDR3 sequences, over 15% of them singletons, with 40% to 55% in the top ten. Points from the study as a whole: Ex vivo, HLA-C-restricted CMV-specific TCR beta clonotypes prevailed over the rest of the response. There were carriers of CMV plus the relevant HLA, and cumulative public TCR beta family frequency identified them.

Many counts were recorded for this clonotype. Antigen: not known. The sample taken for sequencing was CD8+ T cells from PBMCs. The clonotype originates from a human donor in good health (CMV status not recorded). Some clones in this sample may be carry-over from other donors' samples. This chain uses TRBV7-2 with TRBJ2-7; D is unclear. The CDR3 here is CASSPDWDSYEQYF. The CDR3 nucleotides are TGTGCCAGCAGCCCTGATTGGGACTCCTACGAGCAGTACTTC.